A selection of T cell receptor beta chains follows, all from one sample in a study of cytomegalovirus exposure and HLA in healthy donors. Sequenced by immunoSEQ multiplex PCR; TCRdb stores in-frame clones only, minus some. This sample has 85,000 to 100,000 clones, with more than 75% found just once. The sequenced material came from PBMCs. The receptors were sampled from a human donor in good health. Each CDR3 is given with its conserved first and last residue. A D gene is named only where the DNA matches it firmly. Not all rows give a size; the values are once, few, many and, for expanded clones, a class.

>TRBV6-1|.|few
CASSEGGKSYEQYF
>TRBV15|.|.
CATSRGRGDVNTIYF
>TRBV4-3|.|.
CASSQEGWAYGDTIYF
>TRBV4-1|.|.
CASSARQDQETQYF
>TRBV7-2|TRBD1|.
CASSLERVRGTQPQHF
>TRBV4-3|TRBD1|.
CASSYYLGPGQPYEQYF
>TRBV2|.|.
CASSDRGNEQFF
>TRBV6-1|.|.
CASREGLPATYGYTF
>TRBV2|TRBD1|.
CASSGWDREGYTF
>TRBV30|.|.
CAWTPRSSFTPQYF
>TRBV9|.|.
CASSVGPQPGNTIYF
>TRBV5-8|.|once
CASTKRVSDTQYF
>TRBV29-1|.|.
CSADRQIEAFF
>TRBV6-6|TRBD1|.
CASSDETGVGANVLTF
>TRBV27|TRBD1|few
CASSYQGRTGEEQYF